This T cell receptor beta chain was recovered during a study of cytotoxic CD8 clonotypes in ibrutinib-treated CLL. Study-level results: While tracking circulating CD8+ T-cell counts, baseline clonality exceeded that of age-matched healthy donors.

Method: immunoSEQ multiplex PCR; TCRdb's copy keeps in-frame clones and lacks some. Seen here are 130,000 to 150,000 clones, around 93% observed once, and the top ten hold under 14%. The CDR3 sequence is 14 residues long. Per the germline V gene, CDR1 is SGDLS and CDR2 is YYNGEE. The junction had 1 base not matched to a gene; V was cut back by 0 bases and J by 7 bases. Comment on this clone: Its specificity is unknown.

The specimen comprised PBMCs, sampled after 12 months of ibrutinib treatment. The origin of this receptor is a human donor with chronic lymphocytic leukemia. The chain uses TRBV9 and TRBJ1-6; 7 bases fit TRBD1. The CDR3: CASSVEDRNSPLHF. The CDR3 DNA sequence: TGTGCCAGCAGCGTAGAGGACAGGAATTCACCCCTCCACTTT.